This entry is about one TCR beta chain. Its antigen is as yet unknown. This specimen includes other DNA sequences encoding the same CDR3. This entry comes from a study of Ad26.COV2.S vaccination and SARS-CoV-2 variants. Produced via immunoSEQ multiplex PCR; TCRdb's table is partial and in-frame only. The repertoire includes about 350,000 clones, under 95% of them detected once, and roughly 3.9% sits in the top ten. The germline V gene has CDR1 MGHRA and CDR2 YSYEKL. The CDR3 is 15 amino acids. Unmatched junction bases numbered 1, after V lost 0 bases and J lost 1 base. The study, taken as a whole, reports: Estimates derived from TCR breadth and depth analyses may have underestimated total T cell responses. Vaccine recipients posted higher spike-specific TCR breadth than their placebo counterparts. Non-spike TCR breadth was similar in vaccine and placebo recipients. Reported findings describe substantial breadth in spike-specific CD8+ and CD4+ T cell responses following vaccination.

This sequence was found in a human donor who had recovered from COVID-19. This rearrangement joins TRBV4-1 to TRBJ1-1, with 8 nucleotides matching TRBD1. The material sequenced was peripheral blood, taken after recovery from COVID-19. Here the CDR3 reads CASSQEGTGNTEAFF. In DNA, the CDR3 is TGCGCCAGCAGCCAAGAAGGGACAGGGAACACTGAAGCTTTCTTT.